These 4 T cell receptor beta chains were all obtained from the same sample, sequenced in a study of cytomegalovirus exposure and HLA in healthy donors (dated by TCRdb to 2016 to 2017). Receptors were amplified or captured by the immunoSEQ multiplex PCR assay. A mixture of 60 forward primers for TCR Vbeta segments and 13 reverse primers for TCR Jbeta segments was used in the multiplex PCR. This is the immuneACCESS table as TCRdb keeps it, with only in-frame sequences that have V and J called. A part of the clones is gone; compared with another copy, unresolved V genes explain less than half, and the rest is unexplained. Across this sample there are under 200,000 clones, with approximately 84% seen only once. Around 5.8% of the sample is taken by the ten largest. Input material: PBMCs. The origin of the receptors is a male donor in good health and CMV-seropositive.

V and J are TRBV2 and TRBJ2-2, with 9 bases fitting TRBD2. Trimming cost V 7 bases and J 4 bases; bases outside gene matches: 7. CDR3 length equals 15 residues. CDR1 is SNHLY and CDR2 is FYNNEI in the germline V gene. The CDR3: CASKTLAGSTGELFF. The DNA of the CDR3 is TGTGCCAGCAAGACGCTAGCGGGAAGCACCGGGGAGCTGTTTTTT.

This chain connects TRBV25-1 to TRBJ2-7; 9 bases line up with TRBD2. The CDR3 is 14 residues long. Trimming took 3 bases from V and 5 from J; bases not matched to a gene: 5. Germline values: CDR1 MGHDK, CDR2 SYGVNS. CDR3 DNA: TGTGCCAGCAGTGAGTCCGGGACTAGCAACGAGCAGTACTTC. This translates into CASSESGTSNEQYF.

DNA for the CDR3: TGTGCCAGCGTCTCCCCTCAGGGAGGCGGAGAAAAACTGTTTTTT. It encodes CASVSPQGGGEKLFF. The chain uses TRBV28 and TRBJ1-4; possible D gene TRBD1, 5 bases. The germline V gene has CDR1 MDHEN and CDR2 SYDVKM. The CDR3 length is 15 residues. V was cut by 8 bases and J by 8 bases, with 21 bases left in between.

This chain uses TRBV7-8 with TRBJ2-7; no clear D gene. Germline V CDR1 and CDR2: SGHVS, FQNEAQ. There are 11 residues in the CDR3. The V gene lost 4 bases and the J gene lost 7 bases, with 8 bases spanning the gap. The CDR3 DNA reads as TGTGCCAGCAGCTCTAAAGAAGAGCAGTACTTC. Translated, it gives CASSSKEEQYF. The full variable domain, rest sourced from reference TRBV7-8 and TRBJ2-7, is GAGVSQSPRYKVAKRGQDVALRCDPISGHVSLFWYQQALGQGPEFLTYFQNEAQLDKSGLPSDRFFAERPEGSVSTLKIQRTQQEDSAVYLCASSSKEEQYFGPGTRLTVT.